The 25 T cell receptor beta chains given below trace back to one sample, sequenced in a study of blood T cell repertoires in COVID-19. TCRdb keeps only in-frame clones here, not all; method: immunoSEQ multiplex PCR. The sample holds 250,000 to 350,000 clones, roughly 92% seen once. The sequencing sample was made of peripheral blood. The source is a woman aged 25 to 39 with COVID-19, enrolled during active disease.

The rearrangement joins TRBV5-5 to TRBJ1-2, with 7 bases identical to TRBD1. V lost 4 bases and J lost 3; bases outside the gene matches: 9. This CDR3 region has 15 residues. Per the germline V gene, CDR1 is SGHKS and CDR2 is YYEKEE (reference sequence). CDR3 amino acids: CASSARGGEDYGYTF. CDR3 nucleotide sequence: TGTGCCAGCAGCGCACGAGGGGGCGAAGACTATGGCTACACCTTC.

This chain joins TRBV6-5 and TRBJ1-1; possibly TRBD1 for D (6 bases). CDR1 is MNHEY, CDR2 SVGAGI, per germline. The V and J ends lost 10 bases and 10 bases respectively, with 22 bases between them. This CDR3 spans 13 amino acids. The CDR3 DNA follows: TGTGCCACCAGGAGGACAGCAGATTCGGGAGCTTTCTTT. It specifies CATRRTADSGAFF.

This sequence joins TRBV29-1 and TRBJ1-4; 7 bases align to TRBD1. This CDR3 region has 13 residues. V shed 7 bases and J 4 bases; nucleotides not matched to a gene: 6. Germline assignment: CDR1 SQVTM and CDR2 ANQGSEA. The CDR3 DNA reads TGCAGCGGGCAGACAGGGAGTAATGAAAAACTGTTTTTT. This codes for CSGQTGSNEKLFF.

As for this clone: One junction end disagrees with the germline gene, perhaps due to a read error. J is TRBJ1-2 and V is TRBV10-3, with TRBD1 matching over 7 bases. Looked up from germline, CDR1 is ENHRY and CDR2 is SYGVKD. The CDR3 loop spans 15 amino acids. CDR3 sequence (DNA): TGTGCCATCACTGAGACAGGGATGAGCAACTATGGCTACACCTTC. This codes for CAITETGMSNYGYTF.

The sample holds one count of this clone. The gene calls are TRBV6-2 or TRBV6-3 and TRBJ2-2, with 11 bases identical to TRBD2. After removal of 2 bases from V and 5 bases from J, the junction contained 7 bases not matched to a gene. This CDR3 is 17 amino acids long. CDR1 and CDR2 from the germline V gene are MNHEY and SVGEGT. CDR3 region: CASSYPGLAGGTGELFF. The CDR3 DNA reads TGTGCCAGCAGTTACCCCGGGCTAGCGGGAGGAACCGGGGAGCTGTTTTTT.

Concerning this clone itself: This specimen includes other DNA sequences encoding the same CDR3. The CDR3 sequence is CASSIGLAGGSTYEQYF. In DNA form, the CDR3 reads TGTGCCAGTAGTATAGGACTAGCGGGCGGGTCCACCTACGAGCAGTACTTC. This chain joins TRBV19 and TRBJ2-7, with TRBD2 identical over 10 bases. The V gene end was trimmed by 1 base and the J gene end by 2 bases; junction bases not matched to a gene: 8. Germline assignment: CDR1 LNHDA and CDR2 SQIVND (reference sequence). The CDR3 contains 17 residues.

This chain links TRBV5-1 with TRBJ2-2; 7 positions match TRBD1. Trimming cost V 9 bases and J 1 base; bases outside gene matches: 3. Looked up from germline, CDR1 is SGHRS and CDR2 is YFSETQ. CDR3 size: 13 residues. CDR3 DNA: TGCGCCACCCGGACAGGGAACACCGGGGAGCTGTTTTTT. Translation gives CATRTGNTGELFF.

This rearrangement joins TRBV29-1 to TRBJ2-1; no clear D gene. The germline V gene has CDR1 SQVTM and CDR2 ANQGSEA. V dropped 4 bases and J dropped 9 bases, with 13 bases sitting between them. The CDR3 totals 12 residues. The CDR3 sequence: CSVGQERREQFF. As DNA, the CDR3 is TGCAGCGTTGGACAAGAGAGACGTGAGCAGTTCTTC.

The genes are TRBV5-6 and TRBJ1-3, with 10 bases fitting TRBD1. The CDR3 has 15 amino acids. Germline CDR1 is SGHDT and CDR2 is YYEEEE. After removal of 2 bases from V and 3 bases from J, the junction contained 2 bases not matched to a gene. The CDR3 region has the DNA TGTGCCAGCAGCTTTGACAGGGGGCTTGGAAACACCATATATTTT. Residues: CASSFDRGLGNTIYF.

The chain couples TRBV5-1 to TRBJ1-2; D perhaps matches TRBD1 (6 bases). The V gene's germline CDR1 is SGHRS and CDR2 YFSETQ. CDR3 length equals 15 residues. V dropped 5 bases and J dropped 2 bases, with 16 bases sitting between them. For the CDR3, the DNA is TGCGCCAGCAGTTACGACAGGTCTCTGAACTATGGCTACACCTTC. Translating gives CASSYDRSLNYGYTF. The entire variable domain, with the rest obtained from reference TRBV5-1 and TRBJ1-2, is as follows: KAGVTQTPRYLIKTRGQQVTLSCSPISGHRSVSWYQQTPGQGLQFLFEYFSETQRNKGNFPGRFSGRQFSNSRSEMNVSTLELGDSALYLCASSYDRSLNYGYTFGSGTRLTVV.

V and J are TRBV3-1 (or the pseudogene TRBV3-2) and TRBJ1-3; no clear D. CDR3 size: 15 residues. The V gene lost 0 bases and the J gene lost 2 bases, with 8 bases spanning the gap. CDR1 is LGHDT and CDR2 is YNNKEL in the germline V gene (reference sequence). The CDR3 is CASSQDPTAGNTIYF. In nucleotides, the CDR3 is TGTGCCAGCAGCCAAGATCCTACAGCTGGAAACACCATATATTTT.

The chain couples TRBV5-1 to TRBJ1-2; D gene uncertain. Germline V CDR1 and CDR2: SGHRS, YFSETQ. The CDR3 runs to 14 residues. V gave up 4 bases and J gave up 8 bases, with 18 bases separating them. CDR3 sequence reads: CASSLEVGGDGYTF. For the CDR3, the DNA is TGCGCCAGCAGCCTAGAGGTGGGAGGTGACGGCTACACCTTC. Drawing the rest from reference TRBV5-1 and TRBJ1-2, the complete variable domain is KAGVTQTPRYLIKTRGQQVTLSCSPISGHRSVSWYQQTPGQGLQFLFEYFSETQRNKGNFPGRFSGRQFSNSRSEMNVSTLELGDSALYLCASSLEVGGDGYTFGSGTRLTVV.

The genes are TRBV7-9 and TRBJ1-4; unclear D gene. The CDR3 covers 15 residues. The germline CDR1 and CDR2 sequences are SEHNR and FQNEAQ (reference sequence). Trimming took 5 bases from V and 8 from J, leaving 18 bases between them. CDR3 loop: CASSGEGGGSEKLFF. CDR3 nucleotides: TGTGCCAGCAGCGGGGAGGGAGGAGGGAGCGAAAAACTGTTTTTT.

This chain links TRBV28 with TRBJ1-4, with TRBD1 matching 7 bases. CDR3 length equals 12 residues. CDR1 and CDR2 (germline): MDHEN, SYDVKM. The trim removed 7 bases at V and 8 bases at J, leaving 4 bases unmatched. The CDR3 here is CASNRGREKLFF. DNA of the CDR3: TGTGCCAGCAACAGGGGCAGGGAAAAACTGTTTTTT.

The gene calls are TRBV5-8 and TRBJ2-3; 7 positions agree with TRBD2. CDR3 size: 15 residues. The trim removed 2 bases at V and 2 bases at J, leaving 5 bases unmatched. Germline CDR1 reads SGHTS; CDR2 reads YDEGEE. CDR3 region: CASSLGEGPTDTQYF. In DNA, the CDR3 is TGTGCCAGCAGCTTAGGGGAGGGCCCCACAGATACGCAGTATTTT.

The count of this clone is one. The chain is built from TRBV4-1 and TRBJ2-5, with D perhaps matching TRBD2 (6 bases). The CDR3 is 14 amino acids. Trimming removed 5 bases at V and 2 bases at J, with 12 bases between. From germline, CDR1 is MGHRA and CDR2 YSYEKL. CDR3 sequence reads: CASSIRESQETQYF. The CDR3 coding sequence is TGCGCCAGCAGCATACGGGAGTCTCAAGAGACCCAGTACTTC.

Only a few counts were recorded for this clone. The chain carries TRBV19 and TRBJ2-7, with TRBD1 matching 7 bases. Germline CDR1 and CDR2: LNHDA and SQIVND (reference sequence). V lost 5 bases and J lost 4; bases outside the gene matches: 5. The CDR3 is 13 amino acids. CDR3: CASSEGQSYEQYF. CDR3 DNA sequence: TGTGCCAGTAGTGAGGGACAGTCTTACGAGCAGTACTTC.

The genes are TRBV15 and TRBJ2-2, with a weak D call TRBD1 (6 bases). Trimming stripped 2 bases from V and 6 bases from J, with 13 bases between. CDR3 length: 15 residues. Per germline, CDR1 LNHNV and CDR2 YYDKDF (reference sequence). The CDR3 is CATSRIGQKAGELFF. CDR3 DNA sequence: TGTGCCACCAGCAGAATAGGACAGAAAGCCGGGGAGCTGTTTTTT.

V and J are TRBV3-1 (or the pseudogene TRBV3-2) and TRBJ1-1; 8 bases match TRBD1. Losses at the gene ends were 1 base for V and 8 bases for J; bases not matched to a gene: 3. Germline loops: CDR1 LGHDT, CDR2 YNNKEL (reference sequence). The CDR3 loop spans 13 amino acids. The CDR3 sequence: CASSQGTGLEAFF. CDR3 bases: TGTGCCAGCAGCCAAGGGACAGGGTTAGAAGCTTTCTTT.

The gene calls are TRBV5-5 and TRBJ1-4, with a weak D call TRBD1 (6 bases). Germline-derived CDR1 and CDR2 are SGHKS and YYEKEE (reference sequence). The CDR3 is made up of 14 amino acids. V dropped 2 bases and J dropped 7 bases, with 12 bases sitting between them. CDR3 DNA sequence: TGTGCCAGCAGCTTTGCAGGGGAAGGTGAAAAACTGTTTTTT. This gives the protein CASSFAGEGEKLFF.

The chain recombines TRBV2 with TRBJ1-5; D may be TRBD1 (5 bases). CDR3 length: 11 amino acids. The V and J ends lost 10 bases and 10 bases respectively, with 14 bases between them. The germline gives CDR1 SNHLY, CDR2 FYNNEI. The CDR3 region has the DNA TGTGCCACCGGGGGGGGTGGTCCCCAGCATTTT. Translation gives CATGGGGPQHF. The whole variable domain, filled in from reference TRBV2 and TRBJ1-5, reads EPEVTQTPSHQVTQMGQEVILRCVPISNHLYFYWYRQILGQKVEFLVSFYNNEISEKSEIFDDQFSVERPDGSNFTLKIRSTKLEDSAMYFCATGGGGPQHFGDGTRLSIL.

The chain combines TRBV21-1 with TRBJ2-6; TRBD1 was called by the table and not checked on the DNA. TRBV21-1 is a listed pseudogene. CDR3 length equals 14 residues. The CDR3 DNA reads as TGTGCCAGCATCACCAGCTCTGGGGCCAACGTCCTGACTTTC. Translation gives CASITSSGANVLTF.

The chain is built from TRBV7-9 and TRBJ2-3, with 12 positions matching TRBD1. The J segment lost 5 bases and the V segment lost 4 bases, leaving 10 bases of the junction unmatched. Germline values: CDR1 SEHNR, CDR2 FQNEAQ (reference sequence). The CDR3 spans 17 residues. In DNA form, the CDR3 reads TGTGCCAGCAGCTCCCACCGGGACAGGGGGCGCGGAGATACGCAGTATTTT. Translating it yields CASSSHRDRGRGDTQYF. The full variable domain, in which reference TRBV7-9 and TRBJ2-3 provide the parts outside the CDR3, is DTGVSQNPRHKITKRGQNVTFRCDPISEHNRLYWYRQTLGQGPEFLTYFQNEAQLEKSRLLSDRFSAERPKGSFSTLEIQRTEQGDSAMYLCASSSHRDRGRGDTQYFGPGTRLTVL.

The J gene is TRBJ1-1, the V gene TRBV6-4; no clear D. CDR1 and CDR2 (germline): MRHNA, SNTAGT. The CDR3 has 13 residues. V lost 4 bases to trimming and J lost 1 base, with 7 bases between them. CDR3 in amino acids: CASSVYSNTEAFF. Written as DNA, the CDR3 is TGTGCCAGCAGTGTGTACTCGAACACTGAAGCTTTCTTT.

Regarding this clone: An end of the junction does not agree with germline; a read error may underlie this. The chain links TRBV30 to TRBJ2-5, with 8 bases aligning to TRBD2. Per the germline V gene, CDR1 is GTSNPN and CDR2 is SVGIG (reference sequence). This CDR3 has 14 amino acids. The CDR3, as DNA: TGTGCCTGGTCGGGGGGGAGCGTGATTTCTGATTCTGACTTC. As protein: CAWSGGSVISDSDF. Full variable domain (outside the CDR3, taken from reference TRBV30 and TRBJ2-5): SQTIHQWPATLVQPVGSPLSLECTVEGTSNPNLYWYRQAAGRGLQLLFYSVGIGQISSEVPQNLSASRPQDRQFILSSKKLLLSDSGFYLCAWSGGSVISDSDFGPGTRLLVL.